The rows below give T cell receptor beta chains drawn from one sample of a study of shared clonotypes between healthy human individuals. Here immunoSEQ multiplex PCR was the method, and the copy in TCRdb shows in-frame clones only, minus some. The repertoire holds over 400,000 clones, about 85% seen once, with over 9.5% in the top ten. What was sequenced was PBMCs. These receptors originate from a woman between 40 and 50 years old in good health. Some clones in this sample may be carry-over from other donors' samples. Both conserved end residues are part of each CDR3. A D gene is named only where the DNA matches it firmly. Clone sizes are given selectively: once, few, many, or a class where the clone is expanded.

TRBV27,TRBD1,-,TRBJ2-7,TGTGCCAGCAGTGACCCCGGGACAGGGGAGTACGAGCAGTACTTC,CASSDPGTGEYEQYF
TRBV28,TRBD2,-,TRBJ2-1,TGTGCCAGCAGTTTCATAGCGGGAGTCCCCAATGAGCAGTTCTTC,CASSFIAGVPNEQFF
TRBV15,TRBD2,-,TRBJ2-1,TGTGCCACCAGCGGCAAGGGACTAGCGGGAGGTCGGTCCTACAATGAGCAGTTCTTC,CATSGKGLAGGRSYNEQFF
TRBV7-2,TRBD2,-,TRBJ2-1,TGTGCCAGCAGCTCCGGGACTAGCGGCTACAATGAGCAGTTCTTC,CASSSGTSGYNEQFF
TRBV19,-,many,TRBJ2-7,TGTGCCAGTAGTATAGGACCGGGACGCTTAGACGAGCAGTACTTC,CASSIGPGRLDEQYF
TRBV18,-,-,TRBJ2-2,TGTGCCAGCTCACCAGGGACAAACACCGGGGAGCTGTTTTTT,CASSPGTNTGELFF
TRBV30,-,-,TRBJ1-3,TGTGCCTGGAGTGTACGAGGGGGCACCATATATTTT,CAWSVRGGTIYF
TRBV28,-,-,TRBJ1-1,TGTGCCAGCAGTATAGGTGGGGGGGGAAATACTGAAGCTTTCTTT,CASSIGGGGNTEAFF
TRBV25-1,TRBD2,medium-sized,TRBJ2-4,TGTGCCAGCAGTGGACGGGTAGCGGGATCAGCCAAAAACATTCAGTACTTC,CASSGRVAGSAKNIQYF
TRBV9,TRBD1,-,TRBJ1-1,TGTGCCAGCAGCGTACAGGGGGCAAACACTGAAGCTTTCTTT,CASSVQGANTEAFF
TRBV25-1,-,-,TRBJ1-4,TGTGCCAGCAGTGAATGGCAGGGAAATGAAAAACTGTTTTTT,CASSEWQGNEKLFF
TRBV28,-,-,TRBJ1-1,TGTGCCAGCAGTTTATTGGCGGTGAACACTGAAGCTTTCTTT,CASSLLAVNTEAFF
TRBV9,-,-,TRBJ2-3,TGTGCCAGCAGCGCCGGCATCACAGATACGCAGTATTTT,CASSAGITDTQYF
TRBV28,-,-,TRBJ1-1,TGTGCCAGCAGCCTTGGACCGACCCGGGCTGAAGCTTTCTTT,CASSLGPTRAEAFF
TRBV5-4,-,-,TRBJ2-3,TGTGCCAGCAGGGCCCATGGCACAGATACGCAGTATTTT,CASRAHGTDTQYF